This T cell receptor beta chain was found in a study of blood T cell repertoires in COVID-19. Study information: The cDNA or gDNA used as material had been derived from T cells, B-cell-depleted T cells, or PBMCs.

Only one count was recorded for this clone. TCRdb's copy holds only in-frame clones and misses some; the assay was immunoSEQ multiplex PCR. Of some 45,000 clones in the sample, approximately 88% are singletons; the top ten hold about 13%. CDR1 and CDR2 (germline): SGHNT, YYREEE (reference sequence). V was pared by 3 bases and J by 0 bases, with 12 bases of the junction left unmatched. The CDR3 totals 17 residues. The sequenced sample consisted of peripheral blood. J is TRBJ2-7 and V is TRBV5-4, with 7 bases fitting TRBD1. The receptor comes from a human donor with active COVID-19. The donor label of this sample is uncertain. CDR3 residues: CASSSAKGTESSYEQYF. For the CDR3, the DNA is TGTGCCAGCAGCTCAGCTAAAGGGACAGAGAGCTCCTACGAGCAGTACTTC.